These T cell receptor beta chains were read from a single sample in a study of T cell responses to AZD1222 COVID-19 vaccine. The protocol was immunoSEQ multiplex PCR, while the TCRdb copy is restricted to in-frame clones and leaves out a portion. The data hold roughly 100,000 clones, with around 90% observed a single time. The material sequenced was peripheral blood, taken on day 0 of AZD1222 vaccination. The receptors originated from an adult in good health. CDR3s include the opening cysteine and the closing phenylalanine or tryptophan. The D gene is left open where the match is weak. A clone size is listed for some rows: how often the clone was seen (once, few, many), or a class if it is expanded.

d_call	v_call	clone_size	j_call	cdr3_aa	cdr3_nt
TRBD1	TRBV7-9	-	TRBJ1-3	CASPREDRSIYF	TGTGCCAGCCCCCGCGAGGACAGGTCAATATATTTT
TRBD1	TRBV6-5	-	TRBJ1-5	CASSRQGSNQPQHF	TGTGCCAGCAGTAGACAGGGGAGCAATCAGCCCCAGCATTTT
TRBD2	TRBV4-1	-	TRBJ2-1	CASGTAGVSYNEQFF	TGCGCCAGCGGGACGGCGGGAGTCTCCTACAATGAGCAGTTCTTC
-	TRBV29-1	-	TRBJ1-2	CSVERRGDGYTF	TGCAGCGTTGAAAGGAGAGGGGATGGCTACACCTTC
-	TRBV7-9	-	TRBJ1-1	CASSLVLLLPEAFF	TGTGCCAGCAGCTTAGTTCTATTACTCCCTGAAGCTTTCTTT
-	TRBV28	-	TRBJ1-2	CASSLGQGNGGYTF	TGTGCCAGCAGTTTAGGCCAGGGGAATGGTGGCTACACCTTC
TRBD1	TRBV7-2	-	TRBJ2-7	CASSLQGQGASYEQYF	TGTGCCAGCAGCTTACAAGGACAGGGGGCTTCATACGAGCAGTACTTC
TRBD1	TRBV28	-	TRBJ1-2	CASLGTARGYTF	TGTGCCAGCCTCGGGACAGCGCGAGGCTACACCTTC
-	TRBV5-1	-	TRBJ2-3	CASSLAATDTQYF	TGCGCCAGCAGCTTGGCAGCAACAGATACGCAGTATTTT
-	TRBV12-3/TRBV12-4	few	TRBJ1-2	CASSPSDRSGYTF	TGTGCCAGCAGCCCCTCCGACAGGAGTGGCTACACCTTC
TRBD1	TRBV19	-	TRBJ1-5	CASKEGAMGRGNQPQHF	TGTGCCAGTAAAGAGGGGGCGATGGGAAGGGGTAATCAGCCCCAGCATTTT
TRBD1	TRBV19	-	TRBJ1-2	CASRDQGANYGYTF	TGTGCCAGTAGAGATCAGGGGGCTAACTATGGCTACACCTTC
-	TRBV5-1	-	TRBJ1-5	CARAAGNQPQHF	TGCGCCAGGGCAGCGGGGAATCAGCCCCAGCATTTT
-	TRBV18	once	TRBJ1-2	CASSTSTGSNYGYTF	TGTGCCAGCTCAACATCCACAGGTTCTAACTATGGCTACACCTTC